The 30 T cell receptor beta chains below come from one sample, sequenced in a study of blood T cell repertoires in COVID-19. Assay used: immunoSEQ multiplex PCR; TCRdb lists only in-frame clones, some missing. The table lists some 300,000 clones, roughly 86% of them singletons, with 1% in the top ten. Sample: PBMCs or T cells enriched from blood (not recorded which). Receptors originate from a woman in her thirties who had recovered from COVID-19.

This rearrangement joins TRBV30 to TRBJ2-7; 13 bases are shared with TRBD2. CDR1 and CDR2 (germline): GTSNPN, SVGIG (reference sequence). The CDR3 runs 19 residues. With V trimmed by 0 bases and J by 6 bases, 17 bases remained unmatched. CDR3 in DNA: TGTGCCTGGAGTGTACCTGTGCGCCGGACTAGCGGGAGTAAGGTCGAGCAGTACTTC. It encodes CAWSVPVRRTSGSKVEQYF.

The CDR3 is CASSIWQGKNIQYF. The CDR3 nucleotides are TGTGCCAGTAGTATCTGGCAGGGGAAAAACATTCAGTACTTC. V is TRBV19 and J is TRBJ2-4, with a possible D match to TRBD1 (6 bases). The length of the CDR3 is 14 residues. V was cut by 3 bases and J by 4 bases, with 10 bases left in between. From germline, CDR1 is LNHDA and CDR2 SQIVND (reference sequence).

The count of this clone is one. The CDR3 loop reads CASSESGEQEKLFF. For the CDR3, the DNA is TGCGCCAGCAGTGAGAGCGGGGAGCAAGAAAAACTGTTTTTT. The J gene is TRBJ1-4, the V gene TRBV10-1; D call uncertain. The germline V gene has CDR1 WNHNN and CDR2 SYGVQD (reference sequence). Between the trimmed V and J ends, which lost 2 bases and 8 bases, there was a span of 12 bases. There are 14 residues in the CDR3.

V is TRBV14 and J is TRBJ1-1, with 8 bases identical to TRBD1. The CDR3 has 14 residues. The ends lost 4 bases at V and 1 base at J; junction bases unmatched: 2. Germline V gene sequence: CDR1 SGHDN, CDR2 FVKESK. This CDR3 is CASSPGQGNTEAFF. DNA of the CDR3: TGTGCCAGCAGCCCCGGACAGGGGAACACTGAAGCTTTCTTT.

This clone was seen a few times. This rearrangement joins TRBV28 to TRBJ2-7, with 7 bases lining up with TRBD2. CDR3 length: 14 amino acids. CDR1 and CDR2 from the germline V gene are MDHEN and SYDVKM. Trimming at V came to 2 bases and at J to 3 bases, leaving 4 bases not matched to a gene. CDR3 sequence: CASSLAGLIYEQYF. The DNA of the CDR3 is TGTGCCAGCAGTTTAGCGGGACTAATCTACGAGCAGTACTTC.

This CDR3 is CASRSGLRAFF. The DNA for the CDR3 is TGTGCCAGCAGGTCCGGACTGCGGGCTTTCTTT. V and J are TRBV27 and TRBJ1-1; no clear D. The germline V and J ends were trimmed by 6 bases and 11 bases, with 13 bases remaining between them. The length of the CDR3 is 11 residues. Germline V gene sequence: CDR1 MNHEY, CDR2 SMNVEV (reference sequence).

The J gene is TRBJ2-7, the V gene TRBV6-5, with 8 bases that match TRBD1. There are 14 residues in the CDR3. V lost 7 bases, J lost 0 bases, and 5 bases stayed unmatched. Germline CDR1 is MNHEY and CDR2 is SVGAGI. CDR3 sequence (DNA): TGTGCCAGCAACCGGGACAGGAGCTCCTACGAGCAGTACTTC. This gives the protein CASNRDRSSYEQYF.

The CDR3 region has the DNA TGTGCCAGCAGTTTATTCCGGGGATTAGGGGATACGCAGTATTTT. It translates to CASSLFRGLGDTQYF. This chain uses TRBV27 with TRBJ2-3; D is possibly TRBD2 (5 bases). V lost 1 base and J 6 bases, leaving 14 bases between the germline ends. Germline V gene data show CDR1 as MNHEY and CDR2 as SMNVEV (reference sequence). The CDR3 has 15 residues.

The chain has TRBV7-2 and TRBJ2-1; a possible D gene is TRBD2 (5 bases). Germline loops: CDR1 SGHTA, CDR2 FQGNSA. CDR3 length: 17 amino acids. The germline V and J ends were trimmed by 0 bases and 7 bases, with 19 bases remaining between them. CDR3 residues: CASSLAFRSATGNEQFF. DNA of the CDR3: TGTGCCAGCAGCTTAGCATTCAGGTCGGCGACGGGGAATGAGCAGTTCTTC.

CDR3 nucleotide sequence: TGTGCCACCAGTGATTTGCCGCAGGGGGGACCTGGGTGGACCCAGTACTTC. Translating gives CATSDLPQGGPGWTQYF. V and J are TRBV24-1 and TRBJ2-5; tentatively, D is TRBD1 (7 bases). The CDR3 is made up of 17 amino acids. The ends were cut back, 0 bases at V and 7 bases at J, with 20 bases in the middle. The germline gives CDR1 KGHDR, CDR2 SFDVKD.

This rearrangement joins TRBV28 to TRBJ1-1, with 7 bases aligning to TRBD1. This CDR3 has 15 residues. Germline CDR1 and CDR2: MDHEN and SYDVKM. Trimming took 3 bases from V and 4 from J; bases not matched to a gene: 8. CDR3 sequence reads: CASSFRRGLITEAFF. DNA of the CDR3: TGTGCCAGCAGTTTTCGAAGGGGGCTGATCACTGAAGCTTTCTTT. Full variable domain (remainder filled in from reference TRBV28 and TRBJ1-1): DVKVTQSSRYLVKRTGEKVFLECVQDMDHENMFWYRQDPGLGLRLIYFSYDVKMKEKGDIPEGYSVSREKKERFSLILESASTNQTSMYLCASSFRRGLITEAFFGQGTRLTVV.

The chain employs TRBV28 and TRBJ2-1, with D perhaps TRBD2 (5 bases). Per germline, CDR1 MDHEN and CDR2 SYDVKM. The CDR3 runs to 17 residues. The V gene lost 2 bases and the J gene lost 0 bases, with 14 bases spanning the gap. The CDR3 sequence is CASSLGPGGDSYNEQFF. CDR3 sequence (DNA): TGTGCCAGCAGTTTAGGGCCAGGAGGAGACTCCTACAATGAGCAGTTCTTC.

The chain recombines TRBV25-1 with TRBJ1-3; TRBD1 aligns across 12 bases. The ends lost 4 bases at V and 4 bases at J; junction bases unmatched: 11. The CDR3 runs 18 residues. In germline, CDR1 is MGHDK, CDR2 SYGVNS. This chain's CDR3 is CASSGDRGLVSSGNTIYF. For the CDR3, the DNA is TGTGCCAGCAGTGGGGACAGGGGGCTGGTATCCTCGGGAAACACCATATATTTT.

The CDR3 nucleotides read TGTGCCAGCAGCTTCGGACAGGGATTATACGAGCAGTACTTC. Translating it yields CASSFGQGLYEQYF. V gene TRBV7-2 combines with J gene TRBJ2-7, with 8 bases that match TRBD1. CDR3 size: 14 residues. V gave up 3 bases and J gave up 4 bases; unmatched junction bases: 5. The V gene's germline CDR1 is SGHTA and CDR2 FQGNSA.

The rearrangement joins TRBV7-9 to TRBJ1-2; TRBD1 is a possible D gene (5 bases). This CDR3 is built from 15 residues. Looked up from germline, CDR1 is SEHNR and CDR2 is FQNEAQ (reference sequence). Deletions cut 6 bases from V and 6 bases from J, with 20 bases between. The CDR3 nucleotides read TGTGCCAGCAGGCAGAATGGTGGGGGGAAGGATGGCTACACCTTC. This gives the protein CASRQNGGGKDGYTF.

Here the CDR3 reads CASAQREEVDTQYF. CDR3 DNA: TGTGCCAGCGCCCAGCGGGAGGAGGTAGATACGCAGTATTTT. The rearrangement uses TRBV7-6 and TRBJ2-3; 9 nucleotides line up with TRBD2. Germline values: CDR1 SGHVS, CDR2 FNYEAQ. V shed 8 bases and J 5 bases; nucleotides not matched to a gene: 8. The CDR3 extends over 14 amino acids.

V and J are TRBV5-1 and TRBJ2-7; 7 bases align to TRBD1. J gave up 0 bases and V 0 bases, and 6 bases lay outside the gene matches. The CDR3 length is 16 residues. The V gene's germline CDR1 is SGHRS and CDR2 YFSETQ. The CDR3 protein is CASSLVPTGSSYEQYF. DNA of the CDR3: TGCGCCAGCAGCTTGGTCCCGACAGGGAGCTCCTACGAGCAGTACTTC. Based on the CDR3 plus reference TRBV5-1 and TRBJ2-7, the full variable domain is KAGVTQTPRYLIKTRGQQVTLSCSPISGHRSVSWYQQTPGQGLQFLFEYFSETQRNKGNFPGRFSGRQFSNSRSEMNVSTLELGDSALYLCASSLVPTGSSYEQYFGPGTRLTVT.

The genes are TRBV5-4 and TRBJ2-7; 10 nucleotides align to TRBD1. Per germline, CDR1 SGHNT and CDR2 YYREEE (reference sequence). The CDR3 has 13 amino acids. Trimming cost V 4 bases and J 5 bases; bases outside gene matches: 3. CDR3 coding DNA: TGTGCCAGCAGCCGACAGGGGGCTCACGAGCAGTACTTC. Translating it yields CASSRQGAHEQYF.

This clone occurred once. This sequence joins TRBV29-1 and TRBJ1-1, with a possible D match to TRBD1 (6 bases). The germline gives CDR1 SQVTM, CDR2 ANQGSEA. The CDR3 length is 11 residues. Trimming left V 6 bases short and J 1 base short, with 6 bases between. The CDR3 protein is CSVQGNTEAFF. CDR3 coding DNA: TGCAGCGTACAGGGGAACACTGAAGCTTTCTTT.

The chain combines TRBV18 with TRBJ2-7; TRBD1 agrees at 9 bases. The germline V gene has CDR1 KGHSH and CDR2 LQKENI. The CDR3 runs to 15 residues. The ends lost 2 bases at V and 0 bases at J; junction bases unmatched: 2. The CDR3 reads CASSPGTGYSYEQYF. CDR3 in DNA: TGTGCCAGCTCACCAGGGACAGGGTACTCCTACGAGCAGTACTTC.

This rearrangement joins TRBV15 to TRBJ1-5; 9 nucleotides line up with TRBD1. Trimming cost V 5 bases and J 3 bases; bases outside gene matches: 5. CDR1 and CDR2 from the germline V gene are LNHNV and YYDKDF (reference sequence). This CDR3 has 15 amino acids. CDR3 sequence reads: CATSPGTGNNQPQHF. In nucleotides, the CDR3 is TGTGCCACCAGCCCAGGGACAGGGAACAATCAGCCCCAGCATTTT.

This sequence joins TRBV6-2 or TRBV6-3 and TRBJ1-5, with D possibly TRBD1 on 5 matching bases. V was shortened by 2 bases and J by 7 bases, with 9 bases between the two germline ends. The germline CDR1 and CDR2 sequences are MNHEY and SVGEGT. CDR3 length equals 13 residues. The CDR3 DNA is TGTGCCAGCAGTTACGCGGGGGTCCAGCCCCAGCATTTT. Translated: CASSYAGVQPQHF.

This clone was found once. This sequence joins TRBV5-6 and TRBJ2-7, with D perhaps matching TRBD1 (5 bases). Trimming shortened V by 1 base and J by 3 bases, and 5 bases separated the two germline ends. The CDR3 has 12 residues. Per germline, CDR1 SGHDT and CDR2 YYEEEE. The CDR3 nucleotides are TGTGCCAGCAGCTTGAGGGGCTACGAGCAGTACTTC. Its translation: CASSLRGYEQYF.

The chain uses TRBV11-3 and TRBJ2-7; tentative D call: TRBD2 (5 bases). Trimming took off 5 bases at V and 6 bases at J, with 14 bases between the two ends. The germline V gene has CDR1 SGHNT and CDR2 YENEEA. The CDR3 contains 13 residues. The CDR3 here is CASSPRLALEQYF. CDR3 in DNA: TGTGCCAGCAGCCCCCGTTTAGCGCTCGAGCAGTACTTC.

The V call is TRBV18, the J call TRBJ1-5; perhaps TRBD1 as D (5 bases). Deletions cut 3 bases from V and 3 bases from J, with 9 bases between. The CDR3 has 14 residues. The V gene's germline CDR1 is KGHSH and CDR2 LQKENI. The CDR3 region is CASSPAGYNQPQHF. DNA for the CDR3: TGTGCCAGCTCACCGGCAGGGTACAATCAGCCCCAGCATTTT.

V is TRBV19 and J is TRBJ2-7; tentative D call: TRBD2 (6 bases). The germline gives CDR1 LNHDA, CDR2 SQIVND (reference sequence). V lost 2 bases and J 1 base, leaving 18 bases between the germline ends. This CDR3 has 17 amino acids. This chain's CDR3 is CASSISFDGGGSYEQYF. In DNA form, the CDR3 reads TGTGCCAGTAGTATAAGTTTCGACGGGGGAGGATCCTACGAGCAGTACTTC. Supplemented by reference TRBV19 and TRBJ2-7, the full variable domain reads DGGITQSPKYLFRKEGQNVTLSCEQNLNHDAMYWYRQDPGQGLRLIYYSQIVNDFQKGDIAEGYSVSREKKESFPLTVTSAQKNPTAFYLCASSISFDGGGSYEQYFGPGTRLTVT.

The chain joins TRBV23-1 to TRBJ1-5, with TRBD1 as a possible D gene (5 bases). TRBV23-1 is reported as an ORF; its role is uncertain. CDR3 size: 16 residues. V lost 0 bases, J lost 0 bases, and 9 bases lay in between. The CDR3 loop reads CASSQSEGDSNQPQHF. CDR3 in DNA: TGCGCCAGCAGTCAATCGGAAGGGGATAGCAATCAGCCCCAGCATTTT.

The rearrangement links TRBV28 to TRBJ2-7; TRBD2 matches 7 bases. V lost 8 bases, J lost 2 bases, and 6 bases stayed unmatched. Germline values: CDR1 MDHEN, CDR2 SYDVKM. CDR3 length: 13 residues. For the CDR3, the DNA is TGTGCCAGCGAGGGAGGGGATACCTACGAGCAGTACTTC. Amino acid sequence: CASEGGDTYEQYF.

This clone has a single count. The identical CDR3 is also encoded by other nucleotide sequences in the sample. The rearrangement links TRBV5-1 to TRBJ1-2; 8 bases align to TRBD1. V shed 7 bases and J 4 bases; nucleotides not matched to a gene: 9. The CDR3 has 14 residues. Germline lookup yields CDR1 SGHRS and CDR2 YFSETQ. CDR3 in amino acids: CASSPGQGAYGYTF. The CDR3 DNA follows: TGCGCCAGCTCCCCCGGCCAGGGGGCCTATGGCTACACCTTC.

The J gene is TRBJ2-3, the V gene TRBV27, with TRBD2 identical over 11 bases. V was pared by 4 bases and J by 2 bases, with 5 bases of the junction left unmatched. The CDR3 is 16 residues long. Germline-derived CDR1 and CDR2 are MNHEY and SMNVEV (reference sequence). The CDR3 DNA is TGTGCCAGCAGTTCCGGGACTAGCGGATCCACAGATACGCAGTATTTT. This encodes CASSSGTSGSTDTQYF.